The 21 T cell receptor beta chains reported below all come from one sample, sequenced in a study of control samples from healthy donors and cancer patients. The table came from immunoSEQ multiplex PCR; TCRdb's copy has only in-frame clones and leaves some out. Among some 120,000 clones listed, more than 70% were seen once. Material: blood. These receptors all come from a man aged 55 to 70 in good health.

This chain joins TRBV7-9 and TRBJ2-6; no firm D call. Deletions cut 6 bases from V and 0 bases from J, with 15 bases between. In germline, CDR1 is SEHNR, CDR2 FQNEAQ (reference sequence). This CDR3 comprises 17 residues. CDR3 sequence (DNA): TGTGCCAGCAGAACTCTTACCACTCCCTCTGGGGCCAACGTCCTGACTTTC. Translating it yields CASRTLTTPSGANVLTF.

The count of this clone is one. The V call is TRBV3-1 (or the pseudogene TRBV3-2), the J call TRBJ2-3, with TRBD1 matching over 11 bases. V shed 2 bases and J 4 bases; nucleotides not matched to a gene: 14. The CDR3 spans 19 residues. Germline V lookup: CDR1 LGHDT, CDR2 YNNKEL (reference sequence). The CDR3 here is CASSQRPIGQGANADTQYF. The CDR3 nucleotides are TGTGCCAGCAGCCAACGACCGATTGGACAGGGGGCGAACGCAGATACGCAGTATTTT.

The chain employs TRBV24-1 and TRBJ2-4, with 11 bases matching TRBD1. The trim removed 2 bases at V and 16 bases at J, leaving 12 bases unmatched. Germline V gene lookup returns CDR1 KGHDR and CDR2 SFDVKD. This CDR3 contains 15 residues. The CDR3 DNA reads TGTGCCACCAGTGATTCCGGGACAGGGGGGAAATTTCTATACTTC. Translating gives CATSDSGTGGKFLYF.

The chain is built from TRBV4-1 and TRBJ1-3; unclear D gene. Germline V gives CDR1 MGHRA, CDR2 YSYEKL. CDR3 length equals 15 residues. V lost 4 bases to trimming and J lost 0 bases, with 10 bases between them. In DNA, the CDR3 is TGCGCCAGCAGCCCCTTCGGAAACTCTGGAAACACCATATATTTT. It translates to CASSPFGNSGNTIYF.

The rearrangement joins TRBV20-1 to TRBJ1-6, with no clear D. Between the trimmed V and J ends, which lost 3 bases and 5 bases, there was a span of 23 bases. The CDR3 covers 18 residues. Germline-derived CDR1 and CDR2 are DFQATT and SNEGSKA (reference sequence). This CDR3 is CSASLTLIVGLDNSPLHF. CDR3 DNA: TGCAGTGCTAGTCTTACCCTCATCGTCGGTCTCGATAATTCACCCCTCCACTTT.

This chain uses TRBV7-9 with TRBJ2-3; D is unclear. The length of the CDR3 is 12 residues. V lost 5 bases and J 5 bases, leaving 8 bases between the germline ends. The germline V gene encodes CDR1 SEHNR and CDR2 FQNEAQ (reference sequence). CDR3 residues: CASSASLDTQYF. CDR3 in DNA: TGTGCCAGCAGCGCCTCCCTAGATACGCAGTATTTT.

The genes are TRBV5-6 and TRBJ1-2; D is possibly TRBD1 (5 bases). V was cut by 2 bases and J by 1 base, with 12 bases left in between. Germline V gene lookup returns CDR1 SGHDT and CDR2 YYEEEE. The CDR3 is 15 residues long. The CDR3, as DNA: TGTGCCAGCAGCTTTAGGGGCACTATTAACTATGGCTACACCTTC. This gives the protein CASSFRGTINYGYTF.

The CDR3 coding sequence is TGTGCCAGCGGAAATAGGGAATATCAGCCCCAGCATTTT. This translates into CASGNREYQPQHF. This chain links TRBV2 with TRBJ1-5; D uncertain. This CDR3 has 13 amino acids. Germline V gives CDR1 SNHLY, CDR2 FYNNEI. V was shortened by 8 bases and J by 5 bases, with 13 bases between the two germline ends.

This clone has a handful of counts. CDR3 in amino acids: CATSPMRDFGYTF. In nucleotides, the CDR3 is TGTGCCACCAGCCCAATGAGGGACTTTGGCTACACCTTC. V gene TRBV15 combines with J gene TRBJ1-2; a weak D match, TRBD1 (5 bases). Trimming pared 5 bases from V and 7 bases from J, leaving 14 bases between. The germline CDR1 and CDR2 sequences are LNHNV and YYDKDF (reference sequence). The CDR3 consists of 13 residues. Complete variable domain (other parts from reference TRBV15 and TRBJ1-2): DAMVIQNPRYQVTQFGKPVTLSCSQTLNHNVMYWYQQKSSQAPKLLFHYYDKDFNNEADTPDNFQSRRPNTSFCFLDIRSPGLGDTAMYLCATSPMRDFGYTFGSGTRLTVV.

V usage is TRBV7-2 and J usage is TRBJ2-7; 8 bases agree with TRBD2. Losses at the gene ends were 5 bases for V and 6 bases for J; bases not matched to a gene: 15. Germline CDR1 and CDR2: SGHTA and FQGNSA. This CDR3 comprises 16 residues. The CDR3 protein is CASSQGRASGGAEQYF. DNA for the CDR3: TGTGCCAGCAGCCAAGGAAGAGCCAGCGGGGGAGCCGAGCAGTACTTC.

This chain joins TRBV7-2 and TRBJ2-1; 9 bases are shared with TRBD1. The V and J ends lost 1 base and 6 bases, in that order; junction bases with no gene match: 10. This CDR3 region has 17 residues. Per germline, CDR1 SGHTA and CDR2 FQGNSA. As DNA, the CDR3 is TGTGCCAGCAGCTTAGGGCCCCGGGACAGGGAGGGCAATGAGCAGTTCTTC. Translation gives CASSLGPRDREGNEQFF.

J is TRBJ1-4 and V is TRBV28; D perhaps matches TRBD1 (6 bases). The germline V gene has CDR1 MDHEN and CDR2 SYDVKM. The CDR3 has 15 residues. Trimming pared 4 bases from V and 6 bases from J, leaving 15 bases between. The CDR3 nucleotides read TGTGCCAGCAGTTCAACAGGGCGATCGTATGAAAAACTGTTTTTT. Amino acid sequence: CASSSTGRSYEKLFF. Variable domain in full (rest from reference TRBV28 and TRBJ1-4): DVKVTQSSRYLVKRTGEKVFLECVQDMDHENMFWYRQDPGLGLRLIYFSYDVKMKEKGDIPEGYSVSREKKERFSLILESASTNQTSMYLCASSSTGRSYEKLFFGSGTQLSVL.

J is TRBJ1-2 and V is TRBV28; D is unclear. The CDR3 has 14 amino acids. V was cut by 6 bases and J by 4 bases, with 15 bases left in between. In germline, CDR1 is MDHEN, CDR2 SYDVKM. The CDR3 loop reads CASRSPGGGYGYTF. As DNA, the CDR3 is TGTGCCAGCAGGTCCCCGGGTGGAGGCTATGGCTACACCTTC.

The chain links TRBV5-6 to TRBJ2-7; 7 bases are shared with TRBD1. This CDR3 region has 15 residues. The germline CDR1 and CDR2 sequences are SGHDT and YYEEEE. Losses at the gene ends were 4 bases for V and 2 bases for J; bases not matched to a gene: 9. Here the CDR3 DNA reads TGTGCCAGCAGCATAGGGACAGCTTCAACCTACGAGCAGTACTTC. Translated: CASSIGTASTYEQYF.

This clone was detected once. The rearrangement joins TRBV7-9 to TRBJ1-1, with a weak D call TRBD1 (5 bases). V lost 5 bases, J lost 7 bases, and 8 bases lay in between. CDR1 and CDR2 (germline): SEHNR, FQNEAQ (reference sequence). CDR3 length equals 11 residues. The CDR3 protein is CASSKQVEAFF. The CDR3, as DNA: TGTGCCAGCAGCAAACAGGTTGAAGCTTTCTTT.

The chain has TRBV5-6 and TRBJ2-1; 11 bases agree with TRBD2. The V and J ends lost 0 bases and 5 bases, in that order; junction bases with no gene match: 4. Germline V gives CDR1 SGHDT, CDR2 YYEEEE. The CDR3 runs to 16 residues. CDR3 residues: CASSLAGTSGHNEQFF. CDR3 DNA sequence: TGTGCCAGCAGCTTGGCTGGGACTAGCGGACACAATGAGCAGTTCTTC.

V gene TRBV12-5 combines with J gene TRBJ2-7; no clear D gene. This CDR3 is 15 amino acids long. Trimming removed 2 bases at V and 3 bases at J, with 14 bases between. The germline CDR1 and CDR2 sequences are LGHNT and FRNRAP. The CDR3 nucleotides are TGTGCTAGTGGTTTGCGGCGGATTGATAACTACGAGCAGTACTTC. This encodes CASGLRRIDNYEQYF.

A note on this clone: This sample includes further DNA sequences coding for the same CDR3. The chain uses TRBV18 and TRBJ1-6; perhaps TRBD1 as D (5 bases). Germline V lookup: CDR1 KGHSH, CDR2 LQKENI. Between the trimmed V and J ends, which lost 3 bases and 9 bases, there was a span of 12 bases. The CDR3 is 14 amino acids. The CDR3 DNA reads as TGTGCCAGCTCACCCCGGGGGGTCGGTTCACCCCTCCACTTT. Translation gives CASSPRGVGSPLHF.

This clone was counted once. CDR3 residues: CASSLSRQGPNYGYTF. The CDR3 DNA sequence: TGTGCCAGCAGTTTATCGAGACAGGGGCCTAACTATGGCTACACCTTC. The chain joins TRBV27 to TRBJ1-2; 8 nucleotides align to TRBD1. CDR3 length: 16 amino acids. Trimming cost V 0 bases and J 0 bases; bases outside gene matches: 3. Germline V gene data show CDR1 as MNHEY and CDR2 as SMNVEV (reference sequence).

V and J are TRBV4-3 and TRBJ2-1; no firm D call. Germline V gives CDR1 LGHNA, CDR2 YSLEER. Deletions cut 4 bases from V and 5 bases from J, with 12 bases between. This CDR3 contains 14 residues. CDR3 region: CASSPQAADNEQFF. The DNA of the CDR3 is TGCGCCAGCAGCCCCCAGGCGGCCGACAATGAGCAGTTCTTC.

The genes are TRBV4-1 and TRBJ2-5; D not resolved. V shed 1 base and J shed 5 bases, with 11 bases lying between them. The CDR3 has 14 residues. Germline V gene lookup returns CDR1 MGHRA and CDR2 YSYEKL. CDR3 nucleotides: TGCGCCAGCAGCCAAGTTGCGGTTTTGGAGACCCAGTACTTC. It translates to CASSQVAVLETQYF.